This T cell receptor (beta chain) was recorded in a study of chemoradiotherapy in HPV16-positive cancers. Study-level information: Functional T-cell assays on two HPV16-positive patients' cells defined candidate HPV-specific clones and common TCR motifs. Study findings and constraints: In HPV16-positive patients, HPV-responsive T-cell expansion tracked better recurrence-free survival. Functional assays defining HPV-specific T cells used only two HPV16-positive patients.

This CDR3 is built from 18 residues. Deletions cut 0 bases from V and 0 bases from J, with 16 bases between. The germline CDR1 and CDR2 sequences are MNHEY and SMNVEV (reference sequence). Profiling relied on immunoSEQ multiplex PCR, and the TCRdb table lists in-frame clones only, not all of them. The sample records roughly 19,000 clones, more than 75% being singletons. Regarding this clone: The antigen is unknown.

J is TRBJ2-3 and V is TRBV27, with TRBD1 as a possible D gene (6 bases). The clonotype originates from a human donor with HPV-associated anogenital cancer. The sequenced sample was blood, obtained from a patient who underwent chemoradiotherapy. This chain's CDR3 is CASSLSGGPILSTDTQYF. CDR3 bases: TGTGCCAGCAGTTTATCTGGGGGCCCTATCCTGAGCACAGATACGCAGTATTTT.